These 9 T cell receptor beta chains came from one sample sequenced in a study of CD8+CD57+ T cells in acquired aplastic anemia (dated by TCRdb to 2017 to 2018). Sequencing relied on an Illumina HiSeq 2000. Genomic DNA was used as template for profiling of TCR beta VDJ combinations and CDR3 sequences. TCRdb passed the public sequencing reads through fastp at Q25 and MiXCR, retaining productive beta sequences. Each entry is one CDR3 protein sequence, shown with its most common DNA and genes. For this sample the table gives 90,000 to 130,000 distinct CDR3 sequences, of which less than 65% were detected only once. The ten largest clones capture around a third of the sample. Source material: sorted CD4+, CD8+, or CD8+CD57+ T cells (not recorded which) from PBMCs. The receptor set was obtained from a human donor in good health, serving as a control.

CDR3 bases: TGTGCCTGGACCCGGAACACCGGGGAGCTGTTTTTT. The encoded protein is CAWTRNTGELFF. The chain carries TRBV30 and TRBJ2-2; D uncertain. Looked up from germline, CDR1 is GTSNPN and CDR2 is SVGIG (reference sequence). V lost 4 bases and J 1 base, leaving 4 bases between the germline ends. The CDR3 is made up of 12 amino acids.

This clonotype came up a few times. CDR3 sequence (DNA): TGTGCCAGCAGCGGTAGCGGGGAAGGAGATACGCAGTATTTT. This encodes CASSGSGEGDTQYF. The V and J genes are TRBV9 and TRBJ2-3, with 8 bases lining up with TRBD2. CDR3 length: 14 amino acids. V was clipped by 3 bases and J by 5 bases; unmatched bases: 5. Germline CDR1 reads SGDLS; CDR2 reads YYNGEE.

This clonotype was recorded at least ten times. The rearrangement links TRBV6-6 to TRBJ1-3; D is unresolved. Trimming removed 6 bases at V and 3 bases at J, with 18 bases between. CDR1 and CDR2 (germline): MNHNY, SVGAGI (reference sequence). This CDR3 region has 16 residues. The CDR3 DNA reads as TGTGCCAGCAGCAGCCTTACAGTAATCGGTGGAAACACCATATATTTT. It is translated as CASSSLTVIGGNTIYF.

This clonotype has at least ten counts. The CDR3, as DNA: TGTGCCAGTAGTATTTGGCTGGGATGGACCCGACCCCAGAGGAACTATGGCTACACCTTC. Residues: CASSIWLGWTRPQRNYGYTF. The chain has TRBV19 and TRBJ1-2; D gene unclear. The V end lost 3 bases, the J end lost 2 bases, and 28 bases lay between the germline ends. Germline loops: CDR1 LNHDA, CDR2 SQIVND (reference sequence). The CDR3 loop spans 20 amino acids.

V usage is TRBV29-1 and J usage is TRBJ2-7; TRBD1 aligns across 8 bases. Germline CDR1 reads SQVTM; CDR2 reads ANQGSEA. This CDR3 comprises 13 residues. The V segment lost 6 bases and the J segment 3 bases; nucleotides outside the gene matches: 7. CDR3 region: CSVATGGYYEQYF. DNA of the CDR3: TGCAGCGTAGCAACAGGGGGGTACTACGAGCAGTACTTC.

The V and J genes are TRBV10-3 and TRBJ1-1; 10 nucleotides line up with TRBD1. This CDR3 has 13 amino acids. V dropped 2 bases and J dropped 7; count of bases not matched to a gene: 1. CDR1 is ENHRY and CDR2 is SYGVKD in the germline V gene. Written as DNA, the CDR3 is TGTGCCATCAGTGAGGGGACAGGGGTTGAAGCTTTCTTT. Translated: CAISEGTGVEAFF.

There are a few counts of this clonotype. J is TRBJ1-4 and V is TRBV27; no firm D call. The V end was cut by 6 bases, the J end by 1 base, with 9 bases between. This CDR3 is built from 14 residues. The germline CDR1 and CDR2 sequences are MNHEY and SMNVEV (reference sequence). This CDR3 is CASSRPGTNEKLFF. CDR3 coding DNA: TGTGCCAGCAGCCGGCCGGGAACTAATGAAAAACTGTTTTTT. Using reference TRBV27 and TRBJ1-4 for the parts outside the CDR3, the full variable domain is EAQVTQNPRYLITVTGKKLTVTCSQNMNHEYMSWYRQDPGLGLRQIYYSMNVEVTDKGDVPEGYKVSRKEKRNFPLILESPSPNQTSLYFCASSRPGTNEKLFFGSGTQLSVL.

This clonotype was observed a handful of times. The rearrangement joins TRBV27 to TRBJ1-3, with 9 bases fitting TRBD1. Germline V gives CDR1 MNHEY, CDR2 SMNVEV (reference sequence). The CDR3 runs to 13 residues. V was pared by 8 bases and J by 8 bases, with 7 bases of the junction left unmatched. As DNA, the CDR3 is TGTGCCAGCCCGGACAGGGGTCATTACACCATATATTTT. This gives the protein CASPDRGHYTIYF.

In its sample, this clonotype was seen many times. The chain links TRBV5-4 to TRBJ2-7; D is possibly TRBD2 (6 bases). Germline assignment: CDR1 SGHNT and CDR2 YYREEE (reference sequence). The CDR3 totals 15 residues. Trimming removed 6 bases from V and 0 bases from J, with 16 bases in between. The CDR3 DNA reads as TGTGCCAGCACCCCGGAGGGCGGTAGCTCCTACGAGCAGTACTTC. It yields the protein CASTPEGGSSYEQYF.